This T cell receptor (beta chain) was documented in a study of regulatory T cells in long-lasting Graves disease. The CDR3 totals 14 residues. The V end was cut by 1 base, the J end by 2 bases, with 9 bases between. Germline lookup yields CDR1 MDHEN and CDR2 SYDVKM. Construction of TCR beta libraries relied on iRepertoire HTBI primers and on Arm-PCR targeting CDR3 regions. TCRdb fed the multiplex PCR reads into MiXCR, producing one record per CDR3 protein. The sample has roughly 470,000 distinct CDR3 sequences, about a fifth seen once. As for time point: persistent/refractory GD, antithyroid drugs over 5 years with positive TRAb. From PBMCs, RNA was extracted and then used to make the TCR library. This clonotype was detected many times.

The chain uses TRBV28 and TRBJ2-7, with D perhaps given as TRBD1 or TRBD2 (5 bases each). Sequences were derived from peripheral blood mononuclear cells (PBMCs), sampled when the disease was refractory, from a patient treated with antithyroid drugs. The clonotype was recovered from a female donor with Graves disease. DNA for the CDR3: TGTGCCAGCAGTTTATCCGGGGACGCCTACGAGCAGTACTTC. This gives the protein CASSLSGDAYEQYF.